The T cell receptor (beta chain) under discussion was sequenced for a study of blood T cells in healthy people across ages. Findings of the study overall: In these data, TCR beta diversity tracked strongly with naive T cell percentage.

This clonotype was detected only a few times. Its antigen is currently unknown. A read error may account for a junction end that differs from germline. Every participating donor contributed roughly 10 milliliters of peripheral blood through a draw. Every sample had a minimum of 7 million PBMCs isolated. Primed by a sample-barcoded 5' primer and a J-beta primer mix, a second PCR proceeded for about 7 to 11 cycles. Each cDNA molecule was tagged by a template-switch adaptor with 12 random nucleotides. TCRdb passed the 5' RACE reads through MiXCR, listing each CDR3 protein once. The sample has 1.5 million to 2 million distinct CDR3 sequences, roughly 27% seen once. This CDR3 has 12 residues.

Specimen: blood. This TCR was sampled from a woman aged 25 to 39 in good health. The chain joins TRBV12-3 or TRBV12-4 to TRBJ2-5, with D possibly TRBD2 on 6 matching bases. CDR3 in amino acids: CASSLGGETRYF. The CDR3, as DNA: TGTGCCAGCAGTTTGGGGGGAGAGACCCGGTACTTC.